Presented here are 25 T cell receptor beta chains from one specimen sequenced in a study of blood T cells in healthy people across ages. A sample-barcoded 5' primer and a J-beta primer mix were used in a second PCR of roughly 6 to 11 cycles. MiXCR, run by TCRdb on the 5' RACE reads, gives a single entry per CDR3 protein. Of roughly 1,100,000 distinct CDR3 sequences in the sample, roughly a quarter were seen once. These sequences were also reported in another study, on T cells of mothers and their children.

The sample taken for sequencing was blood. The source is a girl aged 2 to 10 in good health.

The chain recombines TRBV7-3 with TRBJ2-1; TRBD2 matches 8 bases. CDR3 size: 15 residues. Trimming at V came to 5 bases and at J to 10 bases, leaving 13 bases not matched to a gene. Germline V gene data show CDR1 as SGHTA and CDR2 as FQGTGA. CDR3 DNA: TGTGCCAGCAGCCTCCTAGCGGGTCAGCTCGGCGAGCAGTTCTTC. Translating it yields CASSLLAGQLGEQFF.

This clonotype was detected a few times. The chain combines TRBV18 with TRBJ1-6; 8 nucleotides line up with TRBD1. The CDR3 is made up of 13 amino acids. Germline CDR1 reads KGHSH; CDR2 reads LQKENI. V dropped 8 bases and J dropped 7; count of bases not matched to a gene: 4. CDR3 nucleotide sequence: TGTGCCAGCGGTACAGGGGGAAATTCACCCCTCCACTTT. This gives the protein CASGTGGNSPLHF.

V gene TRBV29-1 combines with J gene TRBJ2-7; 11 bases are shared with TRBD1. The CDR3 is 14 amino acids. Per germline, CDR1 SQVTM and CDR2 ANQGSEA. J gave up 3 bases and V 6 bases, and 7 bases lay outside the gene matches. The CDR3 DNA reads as TGCAGCGTCGTCACCGGGACAGGGGGCTACGAGCAGTACTTC. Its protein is CSVVTGTGGYEQYF.

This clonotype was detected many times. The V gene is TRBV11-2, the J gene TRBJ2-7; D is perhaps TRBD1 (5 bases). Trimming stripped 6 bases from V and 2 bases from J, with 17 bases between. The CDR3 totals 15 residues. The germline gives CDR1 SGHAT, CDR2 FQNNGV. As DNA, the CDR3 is TGTGCCAGCAGTCGTACAGGATTAGGGGCCTACGAGCAGTACTTC. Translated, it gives CASSRTGLGAYEQYF.

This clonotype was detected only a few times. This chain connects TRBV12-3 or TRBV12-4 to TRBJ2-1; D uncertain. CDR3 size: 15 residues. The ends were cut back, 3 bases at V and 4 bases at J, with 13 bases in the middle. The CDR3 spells CASSLGTTDYNEQFF. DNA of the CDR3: TGTGCCAGCAGTTTGGGAACTACAGATTACAATGAGCAGTTCTTC.

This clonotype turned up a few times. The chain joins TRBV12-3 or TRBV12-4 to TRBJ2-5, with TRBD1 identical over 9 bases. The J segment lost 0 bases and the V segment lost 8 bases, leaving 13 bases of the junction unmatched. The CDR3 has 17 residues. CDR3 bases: TGTGCCAGCTTACGGTGGGCTGACAGGGGGGACCAAGAGACCCAGTACTTC. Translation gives CASLRWADRGDQETQYF.

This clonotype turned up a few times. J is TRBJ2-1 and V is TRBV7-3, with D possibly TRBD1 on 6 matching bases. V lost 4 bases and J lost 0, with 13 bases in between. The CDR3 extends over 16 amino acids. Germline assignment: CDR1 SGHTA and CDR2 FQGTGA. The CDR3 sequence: CASSSWQGSSYNEQFF. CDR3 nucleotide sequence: TGTGCCAGCAGCTCCTGGCAGGGGAGCTCCTACAATGAGCAGTTCTTC. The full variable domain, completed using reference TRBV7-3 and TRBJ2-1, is GAGVSQTPSNKVTEKGKYVELRCDPISGHTALYWYRQSLGQGPEFLIYFQGTGAADDSGLPNDRFFAVRPEGSVSTLKIQRTERGDSAVYLCASSSWQGSSYNEQFFGPGTRLTVL.

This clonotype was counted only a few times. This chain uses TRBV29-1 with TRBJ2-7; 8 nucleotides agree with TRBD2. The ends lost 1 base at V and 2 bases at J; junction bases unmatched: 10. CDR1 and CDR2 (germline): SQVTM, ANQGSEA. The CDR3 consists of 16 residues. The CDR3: CSVEVPGLGRAYEQYF. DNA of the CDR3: TGCAGCGTTGAAGTACCGGGACTAGGGCGGGCCTACGAGCAGTACTTC.

Here the CDR3 DNA reads TGCGCCAGCAGCCAAGTGGCCAGGAACACTGAAGCTTTCTTT. It encodes CASSQVARNTEAFF. The chain joins TRBV4-1 to TRBJ1-1, with unresolved D. The V end lost 1 base, the J end lost 1 base, and 7 bases lay between the germline ends. Germline V gene lookup returns CDR1 MGHRA and CDR2 YSYEKL. This CDR3 has 14 residues.

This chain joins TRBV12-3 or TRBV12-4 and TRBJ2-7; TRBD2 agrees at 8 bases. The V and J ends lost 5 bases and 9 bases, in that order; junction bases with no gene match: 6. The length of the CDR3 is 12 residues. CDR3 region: CASSPAGDLQYF. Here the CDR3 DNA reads TGTGCCAGCAGTCCAGCGGGGGATTTGCAGTACTTC.

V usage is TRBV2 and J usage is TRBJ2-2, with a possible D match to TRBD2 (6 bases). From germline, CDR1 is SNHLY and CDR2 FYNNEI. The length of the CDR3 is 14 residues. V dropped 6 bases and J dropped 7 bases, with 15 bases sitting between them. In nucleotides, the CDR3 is TGTGCCAGCAGAGTCCGCGGGGAACGCGGGGAGCTGTTTTTT. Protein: CASRVRGERGELFF.

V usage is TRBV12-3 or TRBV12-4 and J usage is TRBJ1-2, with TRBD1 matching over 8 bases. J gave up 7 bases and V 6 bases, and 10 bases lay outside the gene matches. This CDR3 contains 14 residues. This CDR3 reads CASRYQGARTGYTF. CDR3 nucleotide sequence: TGTGCCAGCAGATACCAGGGGGCGCGAACTGGCTACACCTTC.

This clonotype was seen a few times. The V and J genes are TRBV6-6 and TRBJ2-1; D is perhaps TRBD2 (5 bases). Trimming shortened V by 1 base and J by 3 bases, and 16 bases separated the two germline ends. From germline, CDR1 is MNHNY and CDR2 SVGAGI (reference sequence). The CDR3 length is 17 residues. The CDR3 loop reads CASSYLSEDFYYNEQFF. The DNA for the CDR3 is TGTGCCAGCAGTTACTTGTCGGAGGACTTTTACTACAATGAGCAGTTCTTC.

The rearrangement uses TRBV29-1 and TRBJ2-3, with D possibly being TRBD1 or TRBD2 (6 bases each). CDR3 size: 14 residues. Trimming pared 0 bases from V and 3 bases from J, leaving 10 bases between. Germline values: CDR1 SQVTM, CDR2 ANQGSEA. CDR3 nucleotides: TGCAGCGTTGAAGACGGGGGCTCGACAGATACGCAGTATTTT. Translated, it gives CSVEDGGSTDTQYF.

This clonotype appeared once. CDR3 nucleotides: TGTGCCAGCAGCTTCCGGGACAGGGGGAACACTGAAGCTTTCTTT. This encodes CASSFRDRGNTEAFF. This chain connects TRBV7-9 to TRBJ1-1; the match to TRBD1 covers 10 bases. CDR1 and CDR2 from the germline V gene are SEHNR and FQNEAQ (reference sequence). The V gene end was trimmed by 3 bases and the J gene end by 1 base; junction bases not matched to a gene: 2. CDR3 length: 15 residues.

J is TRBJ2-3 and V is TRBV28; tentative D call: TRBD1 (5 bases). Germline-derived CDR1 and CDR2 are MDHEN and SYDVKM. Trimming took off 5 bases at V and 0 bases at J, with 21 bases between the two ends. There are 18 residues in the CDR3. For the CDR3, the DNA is TGTGCCAGCAGTCCCGTCCCATCGACAGAGACTAGCACAGATACGCAGTATTTT. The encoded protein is CASSPVPSTETSTDTQYF.

CDR3 sequence reads: CSVEGQGSNTEAFF. The CDR3 DNA reads TGCAGCGTTGAAGGACAGGGTTCGAACACTGAAGCTTTCTTT. The rearrangement uses TRBV29-1 and TRBJ1-1, with 7 bases identical to TRBD1. Per germline, CDR1 SQVTM and CDR2 ANQGSEA. V was pared by 1 base and J by 1 base, with 3 bases of the junction left unmatched. This CDR3 region has 14 residues.

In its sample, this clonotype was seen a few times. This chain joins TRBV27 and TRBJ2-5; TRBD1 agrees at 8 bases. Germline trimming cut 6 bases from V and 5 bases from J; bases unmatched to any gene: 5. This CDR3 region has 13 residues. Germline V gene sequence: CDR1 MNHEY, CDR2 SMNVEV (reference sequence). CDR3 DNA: TGTGCCAGCAGAACAGGGGGGAGCGAGACCCAGTACTTC. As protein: CASRTGGSETQYF.

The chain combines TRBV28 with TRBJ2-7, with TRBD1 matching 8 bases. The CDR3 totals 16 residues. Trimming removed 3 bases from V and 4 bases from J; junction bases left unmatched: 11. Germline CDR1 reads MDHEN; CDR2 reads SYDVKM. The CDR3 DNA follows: TGTGCCAGCAGTTTCGTGCCGGGACAGGAAGTATACGAGCAGTACTTC. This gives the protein CASSFVPGQEVYEQYF. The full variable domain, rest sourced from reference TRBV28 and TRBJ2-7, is DVKVTQSSRYLVKRTGEKVFLECVQDMDHENMFWYRQDPGLGLRLIYFSYDVKMKEKGDIPEGYSVSREKKERFSLILESASTNQTSMYLCASSFVPGQEVYEQYFGPGTRLTVT.

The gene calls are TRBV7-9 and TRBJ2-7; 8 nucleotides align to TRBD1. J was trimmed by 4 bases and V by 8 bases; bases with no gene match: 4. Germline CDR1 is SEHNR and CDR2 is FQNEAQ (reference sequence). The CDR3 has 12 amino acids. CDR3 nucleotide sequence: TGTGCCAGCGGTAGACAGGGGTACGAGCAGTACTTC. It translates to CASGRQGYEQYF.

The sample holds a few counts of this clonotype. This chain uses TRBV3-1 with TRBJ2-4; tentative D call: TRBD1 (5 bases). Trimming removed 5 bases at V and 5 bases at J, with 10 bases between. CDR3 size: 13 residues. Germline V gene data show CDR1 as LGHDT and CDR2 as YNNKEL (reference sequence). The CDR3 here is CASSKGYENIQYF. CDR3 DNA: TGTGCCAGCAGCAAGGGGTACGAAAACATTCAGTACTTC. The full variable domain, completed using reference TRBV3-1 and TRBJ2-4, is DTAVSQTPKYLVTQMGNDKSIKCEQNLGHDTMYWYKQDSKKFLKIMFSYNNKELIINETVPNRFSPKSPDKAHLNLHINSLELGDSAVYFCASSKGYENIQYFGAGTRLSVL.

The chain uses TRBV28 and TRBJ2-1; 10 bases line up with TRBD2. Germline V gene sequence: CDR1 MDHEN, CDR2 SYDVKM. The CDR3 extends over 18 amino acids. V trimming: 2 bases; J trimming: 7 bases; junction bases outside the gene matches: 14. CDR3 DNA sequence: TGTGCCAGCAGTTTACCGAGCGGGGGGGTTTTATTGAAGAATGAGCAGTTCTTC. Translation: CASSLPSGGVLLKNEQFF.

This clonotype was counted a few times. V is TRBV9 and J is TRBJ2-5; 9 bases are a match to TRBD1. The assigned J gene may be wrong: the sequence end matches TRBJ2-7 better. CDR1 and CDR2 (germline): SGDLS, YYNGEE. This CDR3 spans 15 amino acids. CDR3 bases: TGTGCCAGCAGCGTGACCGGGACAGGGACCTACGAGCAGTACTTC. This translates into CASSVTGTGTYEQYF.

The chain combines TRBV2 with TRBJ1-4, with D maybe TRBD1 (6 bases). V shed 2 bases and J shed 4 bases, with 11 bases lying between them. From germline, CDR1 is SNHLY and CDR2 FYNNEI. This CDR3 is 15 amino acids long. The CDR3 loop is CASSETQGFNEKLFF. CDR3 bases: TGTGCCAGCAGTGAAACTCAGGGGTTTAATGAAAAACTGTTTTTT.

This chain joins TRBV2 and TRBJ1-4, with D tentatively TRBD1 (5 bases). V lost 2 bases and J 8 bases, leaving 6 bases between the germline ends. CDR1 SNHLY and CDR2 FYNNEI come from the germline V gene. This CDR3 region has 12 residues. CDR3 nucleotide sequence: TGTGCCAGCAGTGAAAGGGACGAAAAACTGTTTTTT. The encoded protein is CASSERDEKLFF.